Below, 24 T cell receptor beta chains from the same sample are listed, as sequenced in a study of shared clonotypes between healthy human individuals. The data were produced by immunoSEQ multiplex PCR, yet TCRdb's version contains in-frame clones alone and is incomplete. The table has millions of clones, roughly 91% seen once; the top ten hold over 1.5%. Naive CD8 cells were CD45RO-negative, positively selected for CCR7, excluding terminally differentiated effector memory CD45RA+ cells. The sample taken for sequencing was naive CD8+ T cells from PBMCs. The receptors were gathered from a man younger than 30 in good health. Some clones in this sample may be carry-over from other donors' samples.

This clone was seen a handful of times. Other nucleotide sequences from this sample produce the same CDR3. The chain combines TRBV7-9 with TRBJ1-5; D is uncertain. V lost 5 bases and J lost 2, with 4 bases in between. CDR1 and CDR2 (germline): SEHNR, FQNEAQ (reference sequence). There are 12 residues in the CDR3. In nucleotides, the CDR3 is TGTGCCAGCAGCACAGGCAATCAGCCCCAGCATTTT. This sequence encodes CASSTGNQPQHF.

The chain recombines TRBV10-2 with TRBJ1-2; D is perhaps TRBD1 (6 bases). CDR1 and CDR2 from the germline V gene are WSHSY and SAAADI. This CDR3 has 15 amino acids. Trimming pared 2 bases from V and 4 bases from J, leaving 14 bases between. The DNA for the CDR3 is TGCGCCAGCAGTGAGGACGCCAGGGGAACCTATGGCTACACCTTC. As protein: CASSEDARGTYGYTF.

As regards this clone: Germline and junction disagree at one end, which may indicate a read error. The chain combines TRBV7-9 with TRBJ2-7; maybe TRBD2 (5 bases). Germline values: CDR1 SEHNR, CDR2 FQNEAQ (reference sequence). This CDR3 spans 12 amino acids. This CDR3 is CASTLDGNEQYF. The CDR3 bases are TGTGCCAGCACCTTAGACGGGAACGAGCAGTACTTC.

V is TRBV11-2 and J is TRBJ2-2; TRBD1 is a possible D gene (6 bases). Germline lookup yields CDR1 SGHAT and CDR2 FQNNGV. This CDR3 has 15 residues. The ends were cut back, 4 bases at V and 3 bases at J, with 12 bases in the middle. CDR3 DNA: TGTGCCAGCAGCTCCCCACAGGGCTACACCGGGGAGCTGTTTTTT. It specifies CASSSPQGYTGELFF.

The rearrangement uses TRBV28 and TRBJ1-4; a possible D gene is TRBD1 (5 bases). The CDR3 has 14 residues. The ends were cut back, 2 bases at V and 7 bases at J, with 11 bases in the middle. The germline V gene encodes CDR1 MDHEN and CDR2 SYDVKM. The CDR3 protein is CASSLGAGTEKLFF. The CDR3 nucleotides read TGTGCCAGCAGTTTAGGGGCAGGAACTGAAAAACTGTTTTTT.

The CDR3 loop reads CASSFLDGEQYF. The CDR3 DNA reads as TGCGCCAGCAGCTTCCTTGATGGAGAGCAGTACTTC. The gene calls are TRBV5-1 and TRBJ2-7; D is undetermined. CDR3 length equals 12 residues. Trimming cost V 2 bases and J 7 bases, with 10 bases left between them. Per germline, CDR1 SGHRS and CDR2 YFSETQ.

The CDR3 reads CASSPGAHYGYTF. In DNA, the CDR3 is TGTGCCAGCAGTCCAGGAGCGCACTATGGCTACACCTTC. The genes are TRBV28 and TRBJ1-2; D is uncertain. CDR3 length equals 13 residues. The V gene's germline CDR1 is MDHEN and CDR2 SYDVKM. The germline V and J ends were trimmed by 5 bases and 3 bases, with 10 bases remaining between them.

This clone appeared a single time. The V call is TRBV14, the J call TRBJ2-1, with 13 bases that match TRBD2. J gave up 0 bases and V 5 bases, and 16 bases lay outside the gene matches. Germline V CDR1 and CDR2: SGHDN, FVKESK. The CDR3 length is 21 residues. The CDR3 spells CASSDEGRLAGGPSSYNEQFF. CDR3 nucleotides: TGTGCCAGCAGCGACGAGGGGCGACTAGCGGGAGGCCCGAGCTCCTACAATGAGCAGTTCTTC.

The chain joins TRBV30 to TRBJ1-2; the D is unclear. The V and J ends lost 2 bases and 0 bases respectively, with 13 bases between them. The CDR3 sequence is 15 residues long. Germline CDR1 is GTSNPN and CDR2 is SVGIG (reference sequence). The CDR3 here is CAWSKGLPANYGYTF. DNA of the CDR3: TGTGCCTGGAGTAAAGGTCTTCCAGCTAACTATGGCTACACCTTC.

Here the CDR3 reads CASSGGLAGGLHGGYEQFF. CDR3 DNA: TGTGCCAGCAGTGGCGGACTAGCGGGAGGGCTCCACGGGGGCTATGAGCAGTTCTTC. The chain couples TRBV6-4 to TRBJ2-1, with 15 bases aligning to TRBD2. Germline V gene data show CDR1 as MRHNA and CDR2 as SNTAGT. The V gene end was trimmed by 4 bases and the J gene end by 8 bases; junction bases not matched to a gene: 15. The CDR3 contains 19 residues.

The chain couples TRBV2 to TRBJ2-2, with 9 positions matching TRBD1. Losses at the gene ends were 4 bases for V and 7 bases for J; bases not matched to a gene: 4. Germline V gene sequence: CDR1 SNHLY, CDR2 FYNNEI. The CDR3 covers 14 residues. CDR3 residues: CASSATGGGGELFF. The CDR3 region has the DNA TGTGCCAGCAGTGCGACAGGGGGTGGCGGGGAGCTGTTTTTT.

The chain carries TRBV11-2 and TRBJ2-7, with TRBD1 as a possible D gene (5 bases). The germline gives CDR1 SGHAT, CDR2 FQNNGV. The V and J ends lost 1 base and 7 bases respectively, with 14 bases between them. The CDR3 is made up of 14 amino acids. The CDR3 spells CASSLVGTGWEQYF. The CDR3 nucleotides read TGTGCCAGCAGCTTAGTCGGTACAGGATGGGAGCAGTACTTC.

The genes are TRBV5-6 and TRBJ2-2; D remains unclear. In germline, CDR1 is SGHDT, CDR2 YYEEEE. V lost 1 base, J lost 7 bases, and 5 bases lay in between. The CDR3 spans 12 residues. The CDR3 DNA is TGTGCCAGCAGCTTGCTACGCGGGGAGCTGTTTTTT. It encodes CASSLLRGELFF.

The chain carries TRBV7-9 and TRBJ2-5; D not resolved. The CDR3 consists of 15 residues. Per the germline V gene, CDR1 is SEHNR and CDR2 is FQNEAQ (reference sequence). Trimming left V 4 bases short and J 0 bases short, with 12 bases between. This CDR3 reads CASSSPRAYQETQYF. CDR3 bases: TGTGCCAGCAGCTCACCCCGGGCCTACCAAGAGACCCAGTACTTC.

The chain has TRBV5-1 and TRBJ1-1; no firm D call. This CDR3 spans 13 amino acids. V lost 0 bases, J lost 5 bases, and 8 bases lay in between. Looked up from germline, CDR1 is SGHRS and CDR2 is YFSETQ. CDR3 region: CASSLGGWTEAFF. In nucleotides, the CDR3 is TGCGCCAGCAGCTTGGGTGGGTGGACTGAAGCTTTCTTT.

This clone was detected only once. This rearrangement joins TRBV5-1 to TRBJ2-4; 9 bases agree with TRBD1. The J segment lost 0 bases and the V segment lost 4 bases, leaving 2 bases of the junction unmatched. The germline CDR1 and CDR2 sequences are SGHRS and YFSETQ. The CDR3 covers 15 residues. In DNA, the CDR3 is TGCGCCAGCAGCATGACAGGGGGAGCCAAAAACATTCAGTACTTC. Its protein is CASSMTGGAKNIQYF.

The V and J genes are TRBV7-2 and TRBJ2-5; a possible D gene is TRBD2 (5 bases). Germline V gene sequence: CDR1 SGHTA, CDR2 FQGNSA. V lost 2 bases and J lost 5, with 21 bases in between. The CDR3 runs to 17 residues. The CDR3 nucleotides are TGTGCCAGCAGCTTAATATCGCTGAGAGAGCGCGGGGAGACCCAGTACTTC. It is translated as CASSLISLRERGETQYF. Full variable domain (missing parts from reference TRBV7-2 and TRBJ2-5): GAGVSQSPSNKVTEKGKDVELRCDPISGHTALYWYRQSLGQGLEFLIYFQGNSAPDKSGLPSDRFSAERTGGSVSTLTIQRTQQEDSAVYLCASSLISLRERGETQYFGPGTRLLVL.

A remark on this clone: The sample holds other DNA sequences that translate to the same CDR3. The chain uses TRBV10-3 and TRBJ2-5, with 12 bases identical to TRBD1. The J segment lost 5 bases and the V segment lost 0 bases, leaving 4 bases of the junction unmatched. Germline V gene data show CDR1 as ENHRY and CDR2 as SYGVKD. CDR3 length equals 16 residues. The CDR3 DNA reads as TGTGCCATCAGTGAGTCCCGGGACAGGGGGCGGGAGACCCAGTACTTC. Its protein is CAISESRDRGRETQYF.

The rearrangement joins TRBV2 to TRBJ1-2, with a possible D match to TRBD1 (5 bases). V gave up 6 bases and J gave up 5 bases, with 22 bases separating them. The CDR3 extends over 16 amino acids. Germline CDR1 is SNHLY and CDR2 is FYNNEI. The CDR3 loop is CASRAPVGGTLYGYTF. CDR3 sequence (DNA): TGTGCCAGCAGGGCCCCCGTCGGCGGGACGTTGTATGGCTACACCTTC.

This chain connects TRBV9 to TRBJ2-3, with unresolved D. This CDR3 is 15 amino acids long. CDR1 is SGDLS, CDR2 YYNGEE, per germline. V was trimmed by 4 bases and J by 4 bases, leaving 16 bases between them. The CDR3 here is CASSLNSHGADTQYF. The CDR3 nucleotides read TGTGCCAGCAGCCTCAATTCCCACGGCGCAGATACGCAGTATTTT.

The genes are TRBV2 and TRBJ2-7, with D hard to call. The V gene lost 11 bases and the J gene lost 3 bases, with 11 bases spanning the gap. The CDR3 is 11 residues long. Germline lookup yields CDR1 SNHLY and CDR2 FYNNEI. CDR3 DNA sequence: TGTGCCCAAACGACCGGCTACGAGCAGTACTTC. It specifies CAQTTGYEQYF.

CDR3 sequence: CASSNDRQDEQFF. The DNA of the CDR3 is TGTGCCAGTAGTAATGACAGGCAAGATGAGCAGTTCTTC. V and J are TRBV19 and TRBJ2-1, with D perhaps matching TRBD1 (6 bases). The CDR3 is 13 amino acids. The V end was cut by 4 bases, the J end by 8 bases, with 12 bases between. Germline-derived CDR1 and CDR2 are LNHDA and SQIVND (reference sequence).

The V gene is TRBV7-9, the J gene TRBJ2-7; possibly TRBD2 for D (6 bases). V shed 8 bases and J shed 2 bases, with 19 bases lying between them. Germline-derived CDR1 and CDR2 are SEHNR and FQNEAQ (reference sequence). The CDR3 sequence is 15 residues long. In nucleotides, the CDR3 is TGTGCCAGCGGCCCCGAAGCGGGTCCCGCCTACGAGCAGTACTTC. Protein: CASGPEAGPAYEQYF. The entire variable domain, with the rest obtained from reference TRBV7-9 and TRBJ2-7, is as follows: DTGVSQNPRHKITKRGQNVTFRCDPISEHNRLYWYRQTLGQGPEFLTYFQNEAQLEKSRLLSDRFSAERPKGSFSTLEIQRTEQGDSAMYLCASGPEAGPAYEQYFGPGTRLTVT.

A remark on this clone: Distinct nucleotide sequences in the sample also encode this CDR3. The CDR3 sequence: CASSLTGEQYF. The DNA for the CDR3 is TGTGCCAGCAGTCTAACAGGCGAGCAGTACTTC. The chain has TRBV7-2 and TRBJ2-7; tentatively, D is TRBD1 (5 bases). V dropped 6 bases and J dropped 6 bases, with 9 bases sitting between them. CDR3 length equals 11 residues. CDR1 and CDR2 (germline): SGHTA, FQGNSA.